The 21 T cell receptor beta chains below come from one sample, sequenced in a study of human T cells and chemical hapten exposure. MiXCR, applied by TCRdb to the RACE reads, yields one record per CDR3 protein. The profile shows 90,000 to 120,000 distinct CDR3 sequences, about 10% of them singletons. Sample time point: patch test 1, 2 weeks after DPC sensitization. Treatment indicated: therapeutic diphenylcyclopropenone sensitization with weekly scalp DPC. Sequenced material: whole blood, taken in connection with sensitization to the hapten diphenylcyclopropenone (DPC). The source is a woman in her thirties or forties with alopecia areata. Some clones in this sample may be carry-over from other donors' samples.

There are a few counts of this clonotype. The chain uses TRBV9 and TRBJ2-3, with 9 bases lining up with TRBD1. V shed 2 bases and J 5 bases; nucleotides not matched to a gene: 12. The germline V gene has CDR1 SGDLS and CDR2 YYNGEE. CDR3 length equals 17 residues. CDR3 sequence reads: CASSVGQGFSGRDTQYF. For the CDR3, the DNA is TGTGCCAGCAGCGTCGGACAGGGGTTCTCGGGGAGAGATACGCAGTATTTT.

This clonotype was picked up a small number of times. The chain links TRBV27 to TRBJ2-7, with TRBD2 as a possible D gene (7 bases). This CDR3 has 14 residues. Germline assignment: CDR1 MNHEY and CDR2 SMNVEV (reference sequence). V gave up 3 bases and J gave up 7 bases, with 16 bases separating them. CDR3 region: CASSLAGGPLEQYF. The DNA of the CDR3 is TGTGCCAGCAGTTTGGCCGGGGGGCCCCTTGAGCAGTACTTC.

This clonotype was detected only a few times. The gene calls are TRBV12-3 or TRBV12-4 and TRBJ1-3, with D tentatively TRBD1 (5 bases). The CDR3 sequence is 15 residues long. The germline V and J ends were trimmed by 6 bases and 4 bases, with 16 bases remaining between them. The CDR3 nucleotides are TGTGCCAGCAGGCCCACAGGATCGGGCGGAAACACCATATATTTT. This gives the protein CASRPTGSGGNTIYF.

In its sample, this clonotype was seen a few times. V is TRBV12-3 or TRBV12-4 and J is TRBJ2-5; 7 bases match TRBD2. The CDR3 spans 13 residues. The V and J ends lost 7 bases and 4 bases, in that order; junction bases with no gene match: 6. CDR3 sequence reads: CASITGGSETQYF. As DNA, the CDR3 is TGTGCCAGCATTACCGGGGGGTCAGAGACCCAGTACTTC.

This chain uses TRBV18 with TRBJ2-6; D unresolved. The germline V and J ends were trimmed by 6 bases and 1 base, with 10 bases remaining between them. This CDR3 is 15 amino acids long. The germline CDR1 and CDR2 sequences are KGHSH and LQKENI. The CDR3 coding sequence is TGTGCCAGCTCCCAGTCCGGGTCTGGGGCCAACGTCCTGACTTTC. Its translation: CASSQSGSGANVLTF.

The rearrangement links TRBV20-1 to TRBJ2-1; tentatively, D is TRBD2 (5 bases). The CDR3 sequence is 15 residues long. The V end lost 0 bases, the J end lost 6 bases, and 15 bases lay between the germline ends. Germline V CDR1 and CDR2: DFQATT, SNEGSKA (reference sequence). CDR3 sequence: CSARDAAGMTNEQFF. DNA for the CDR3: TGCAGTGCTAGAGATGCGGCGGGTATGACCAATGAGCAGTTCTTC.

This rearrangement joins TRBV7-2 to TRBJ1-4; TRBD1 aligns across 7 bases. This CDR3 contains 16 residues. CDR1 SGHTA and CDR2 FQGNSA come from the germline V gene. V lost 5 bases and J lost 8; bases outside the gene matches: 14. CDR3 nucleotide sequence: TGTGCCAGCAGCCCAACCTGGACAGGCGGATACGAAAAACTGTTTTTT. Translated: CASSPTWTGGYEKLFF.

The chain couples TRBV3-1 to TRBJ2-7; 7 bases map to TRBD1. Germline CDR1 is LGHDT and CDR2 is YNNKEL (reference sequence). The length of the CDR3 is 14 residues. Unmatched junction bases numbered 6, after V lost 5 bases and J lost 2 bases. CDR3 region: CASSSWDRTYEQYF. The CDR3 DNA follows: TGTGCCAGCAGCTCATGGGACAGAACCTACGAGCAGTACTTC.

The chain links TRBV9 to TRBJ2-1; D unresolved. Germline assignment: CDR1 SGDLS and CDR2 YYNGEE. Trimming shortened V by 0 bases and J by 9 bases, and 7 bases separated the two germline ends. The CDR3 consists of 12 residues. In nucleotides, the CDR3 is TGTGCCAGCAGCGTAGGGCCCGGTGAGCAGTTCTTC. Amino acid sequence: CASSVGPGEQFF.

The chain carries TRBV10-2 and TRBJ1-4, with no clear D. There are 13 residues in the CDR3. V gave up 2 bases and J gave up 3 bases, with 4 bases separating them. Germline CDR1 is WSHSY and CDR2 is SAAADI. For the CDR3, the DNA is TGCGCCAGCAGTGAGGGGGCTAATGAAAAACTGTTTTTT. Translation gives CASSEGANEKLFF.

This clonotype was seen more than once but under ten times. The chain recombines TRBV7-9 with TRBJ2-1; 8 nucleotides line up with TRBD1. CDR1 and CDR2 (germline): SEHNR, FQNEAQ (reference sequence). This CDR3 region has 15 residues. The V gene end was trimmed by 5 bases and the J gene end by 4 bases; junction bases not matched to a gene: 7. This CDR3 is CASSPSRGPYNEQFF. The CDR3 nucleotides are TGTGCCAGCAGCCCCAGCAGGGGGCCGTACAATGAGCAGTTCTTC.

This clonotype was recorded at least ten times. The J gene is TRBJ1-1, the V gene TRBV4-3, with D uncertain. CDR1 is LGHNA and CDR2 is YSLEER in the germline V gene. V gave up 0 bases and J gave up 7 bases, with 15 bases separating them. This CDR3 has 15 residues. CDR3 sequence: CASSQDIVYDGEAFF. CDR3 nucleotides: TGCGCCAGCAGCCAAGATATAGTGTACGACGGTGAAGCTTTCTTT.

The rearrangement joins TRBV3-1 to TRBJ2-5; D is uncertain. Germline V gives CDR1 LGHDT, CDR2 YNNKEL (reference sequence). Trimming removed 1 base at V and 2 bases at J, with 8 bases between. The CDR3 length is 14 residues. CDR3 coding DNA: TGTGCCAGCAGCCAAGGGGGTGTTCAAGAGACCCAGTACTTC. Its protein product is CASSQGGVQETQYF.

This clonotype was seen at least ten times. The J gene is TRBJ2-1, the V gene TRBV29-1; 8 bases map to TRBD1. CDR1 and CDR2 from the germline V gene are SQVTM and ANQGSEA. The CDR3 runs 12 residues. The V segment lost 6 bases and the J segment 4 bases; nucleotides outside the gene matches: 2. CDR3: CSVGQEYNEQFF. Written as DNA, the CDR3 is TGCAGCGTGGGACAGGAGTACAATGAGCAGTTCTTC.

The chain joins TRBV18 to TRBJ2-1; 9 nucleotides line up with TRBD2. The germline V gene has CDR1 KGHSH and CDR2 LQKENI. Trimming cost V 8 bases and J 6 bases; bases outside gene matches: 8. This CDR3 is 14 amino acids long. CDR3 nucleotide sequence: TGTGCCAGCCCCGCGGGGGGGCCTGGCAATGAGCAGTTCTTC. It codes for CASPAGGPGNEQFF.

This clonotype has a single count. Compared with germline, one end of the junction differs, possibly owing to a read error. The J gene is TRBJ1-5, the V gene TRBV12-3 or TRBV12-4, with TRBD1 matching over 7 bases. The CDR3 is 15 residues long. The DNA of the CDR3 is TGTGCCGGCAGTTTAGCGCAGGGGGGCAATCAGCCCCAGCATTTT. Translating gives CAGSLAQGGNQPQHF.

This clonotype was found many times. The rearrangement links TRBV5-6 to TRBJ1-2; 11 nucleotides agree with TRBD1. J was trimmed by 4 bases and V by 4 bases; bases with no gene match: 9. Per germline, CDR1 SGHDT and CDR2 YYEEEE. The CDR3 has 16 residues. In DNA form, the CDR3 reads TGTGCCAGCAGCATTCGGACAGGGGGCGCGGGCTATGGCTACACCTTC. Translation gives CASSIRTGGAGYGYTF. The full variable domain, with the rest looked up from reference TRBV5-6 and TRBJ1-2, is DAGVTQSPTHLIKTRGQQVTLRCSPKSGHDTVSWYQQALGQGPQFIFQYYEEEERQRGNFPDRFSGHQFPNYSSELNVNALLLGDSALYLCASSIRTGGAGYGYTFGSGTRLTVV.

This clonotype was detected once. The J gene is TRBJ2-7, the V gene TRBV30; D is unresolved. With 1 base removed from V and 0 bases from J, the gap between germline ends came to 4 bases. This CDR3 contains 12 residues. Germline V gene lookup returns CDR1 GTSNPN and CDR2 SVGIG (reference sequence). CDR3 DNA: TGTGCCTGGAGTGACAGCTCCTACGAGCAGTACTTC. This gives the protein CAWSDSSYEQYF.

This clonotype was counted at least ten times. Germline is not matched at one junction end, which may reflect a read error. The chain is built from TRBV11-1 and TRBJ2-3, with 8 bases aligning to TRBD2. Germline values: CDR1 SGHAT, CDR2 FQDESV (reference sequence). This CDR3 is built from 14 residues. CDR3 amino acids: CASSLGGTSRPLTF. DNA for the CDR3: TGTGCCAGCAGCTTAGGGGGGACTAGTCGCCCTCTCACTTTT.

This clonotype was seen only a few times. The chain employs TRBV7-8 and TRBJ1-2, with 7 bases fitting TRBD1. Trimming removed 5 bases from V and 2 bases from J; junction bases left unmatched: 8. Germline assignment: CDR1 SGHVS and CDR2 FQNEAQ. The CDR3 has 15 amino acids. The CDR3 region is CASSIDREANYGYTF. The CDR3 DNA sequence: TGTGCCAGCAGCATAGACAGGGAGGCGAACTATGGCTACACCTTC.

There are a few counts of this clonotype. The chain combines TRBV20-1 with TRBJ2-7; TRBD2 matches at 8 bases. Germline V gene data show CDR1 as DFQATT and CDR2 as SNEGSKA (reference sequence). Trimming at V came to 4 bases and at J to 4 bases, leaving 6 bases not matched to a gene. The CDR3 runs 13 residues. The CDR3 sequence: CSATSGGTYEQYF. Here the CDR3 DNA reads TGCAGTGCTACCAGCGGGGGAACGTACGAGCAGTACTTC.